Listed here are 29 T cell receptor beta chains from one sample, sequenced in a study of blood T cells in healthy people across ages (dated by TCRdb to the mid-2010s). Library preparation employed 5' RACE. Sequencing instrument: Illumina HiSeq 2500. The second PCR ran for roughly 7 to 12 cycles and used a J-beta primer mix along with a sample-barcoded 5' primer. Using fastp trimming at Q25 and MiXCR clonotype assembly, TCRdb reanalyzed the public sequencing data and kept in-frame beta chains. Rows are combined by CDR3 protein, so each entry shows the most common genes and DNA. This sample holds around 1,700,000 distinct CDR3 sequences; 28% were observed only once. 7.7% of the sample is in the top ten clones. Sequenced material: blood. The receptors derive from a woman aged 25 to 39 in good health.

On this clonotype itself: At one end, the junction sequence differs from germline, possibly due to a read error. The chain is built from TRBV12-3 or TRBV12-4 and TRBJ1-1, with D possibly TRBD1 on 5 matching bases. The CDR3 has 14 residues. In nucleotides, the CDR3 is TGTGCCAACAGTTTTGGGGGTAAGAACACTGAAGCTTTCTTT. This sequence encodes CANSFGGKNTEAFF.

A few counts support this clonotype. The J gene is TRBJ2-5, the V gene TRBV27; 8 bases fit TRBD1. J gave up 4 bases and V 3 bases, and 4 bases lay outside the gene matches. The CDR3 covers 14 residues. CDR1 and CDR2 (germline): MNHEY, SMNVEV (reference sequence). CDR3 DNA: TGTGCCAGCAGTTTCAGGACAGGGTTAGAGACCCAGTACTTC. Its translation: CASSFRTGLETQYF.

The CDR3, as DNA: TGTGCCAGCAGCTTAGACGGGCGGGACAGCTACAATGAGCAGTTCTTC. This codes for CASSLDGRDSYNEQFF. The gene calls are TRBV11-2 and TRBJ2-1, with a weak D call TRBD1 (7 bases). Per germline, CDR1 SGHAT and CDR2 FQNNGV. With 0 bases removed from V and 3 bases from J, the gap between germline ends came to 12 bases. The length of the CDR3 is 16 residues.

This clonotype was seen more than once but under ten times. CDR3 nucleotide sequence: TGCAGTGCCATACCTAGGACAGGGAGGACAGATACGCAGTATTTT. The encoded protein is CSAIPRTGRTDTQYF. V usage is TRBV20-1 and J usage is TRBJ2-3; 8 bases fit TRBD1. The trim removed 6 bases at V and 3 bases at J, leaving 11 bases unmatched. This CDR3 has 15 residues. Germline loops: CDR1 DFQATT, CDR2 SNEGSKA (reference sequence).

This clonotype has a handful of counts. Here the CDR3 reads CASSLGTSDQPQHF. The DNA of the CDR3 is TGTGCCAGCAGTTTAGGGACCTCTGATCAGCCCCAGCATTTT. This chain uses TRBV27 with TRBJ1-5, with a possible D match to TRBD1 (5 bases). This CDR3 is built from 14 residues. The germline V gene has CDR1 MNHEY and CDR2 SMNVEV (reference sequence). Trimming removed 2 bases at V and 5 bases at J, with 10 bases between.

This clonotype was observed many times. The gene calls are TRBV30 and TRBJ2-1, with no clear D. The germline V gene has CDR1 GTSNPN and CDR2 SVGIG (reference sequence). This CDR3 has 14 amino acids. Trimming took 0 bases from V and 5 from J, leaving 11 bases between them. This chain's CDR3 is CAWSVGYNNNEQFF. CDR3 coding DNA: TGTGCCTGGAGTGTAGGATACAACAACAATGAGCAGTTCTTC.

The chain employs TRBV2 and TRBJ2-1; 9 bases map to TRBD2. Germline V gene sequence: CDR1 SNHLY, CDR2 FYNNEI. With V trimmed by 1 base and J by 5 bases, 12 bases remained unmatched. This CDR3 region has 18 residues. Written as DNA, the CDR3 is TGTGCCAGCAGTGAAGGCGGGAGGGCCTACCGTTTCGACAATGAGCAGTTCTTC. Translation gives CASSEGGRAYRFDNEQFF.

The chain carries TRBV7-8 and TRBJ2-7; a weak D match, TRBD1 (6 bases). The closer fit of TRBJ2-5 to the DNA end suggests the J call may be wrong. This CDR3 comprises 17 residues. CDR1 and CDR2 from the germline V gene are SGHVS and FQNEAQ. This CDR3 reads CASSHKRTALPEETQYF. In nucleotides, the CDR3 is TGTGCCAGCAGCCATAAAAGGACAGCTTTACCCGAAGAGACCCAGTACTTC.

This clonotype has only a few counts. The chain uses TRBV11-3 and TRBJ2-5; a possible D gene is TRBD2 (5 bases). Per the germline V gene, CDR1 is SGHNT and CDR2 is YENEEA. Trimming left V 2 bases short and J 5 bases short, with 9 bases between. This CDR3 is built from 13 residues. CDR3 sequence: CASSLRGFETQYF. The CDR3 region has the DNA TGTGCCAGCAGCTTAAGAGGGTTTGAGACCCAGTACTTC.

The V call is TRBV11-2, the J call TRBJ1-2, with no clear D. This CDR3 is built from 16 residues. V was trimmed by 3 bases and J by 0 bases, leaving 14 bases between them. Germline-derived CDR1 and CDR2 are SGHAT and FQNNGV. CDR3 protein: CASSFGLLRSNYGYTF. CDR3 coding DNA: TGTGCCAGCAGCTTCGGACTTTTAAGATCTAACTATGGCTACACCTTC. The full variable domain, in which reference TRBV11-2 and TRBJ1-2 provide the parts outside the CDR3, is EAGVAQSPRYKIIEKRQSVAFWCNPISGHATLYWYQQILGQGPKLLIQFQNNGVVDDSQLPKDRFSAERLKGVDSTLKIQPAKLEDSAVYLCASSFGLLRSNYGYTFGSGTRLTVV.

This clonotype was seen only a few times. The CDR3 region is CATRTAYEQYF. CDR3 bases: TGTGCCACCAGGACAGCCTACGAGCAGTACTTC. The V call is TRBV6-6, the J call TRBJ2-7, with TRBD1 as a possible D gene (6 bases). Germline CDR1 and CDR2: MNHNY and SVGAGI (reference sequence). V gave up 10 bases and J gave up 2 bases, with 9 bases separating them. The CDR3 totals 11 residues.

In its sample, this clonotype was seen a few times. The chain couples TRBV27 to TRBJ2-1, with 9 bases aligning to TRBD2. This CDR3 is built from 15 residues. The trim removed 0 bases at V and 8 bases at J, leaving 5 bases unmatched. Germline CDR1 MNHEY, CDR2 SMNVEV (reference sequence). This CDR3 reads CASSLSAGGRYEQFF. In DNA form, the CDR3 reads TGTGCCAGCAGTTTATCAGCGGGAGGAAGGTATGAGCAGTTCTTC.

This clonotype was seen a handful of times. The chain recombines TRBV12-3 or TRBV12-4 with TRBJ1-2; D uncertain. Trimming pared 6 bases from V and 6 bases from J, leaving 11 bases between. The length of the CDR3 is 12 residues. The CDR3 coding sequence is TGTGCCAGCAGCCGGACGAGCGATGGCTACACCTTC. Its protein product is CASSRTSDGYTF.

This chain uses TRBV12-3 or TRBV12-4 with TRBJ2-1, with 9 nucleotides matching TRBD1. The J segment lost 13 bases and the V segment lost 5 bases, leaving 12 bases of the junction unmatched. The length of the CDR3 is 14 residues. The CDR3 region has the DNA TGTGCCAGCAGTCCTGGGACAGGGAAAGAGACCCAGTTCTTC. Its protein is CASSPGTGKETQFF.

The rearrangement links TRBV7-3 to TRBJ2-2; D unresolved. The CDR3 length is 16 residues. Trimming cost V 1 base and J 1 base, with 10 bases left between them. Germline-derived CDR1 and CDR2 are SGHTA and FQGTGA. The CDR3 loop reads CASSLNPTWNTGELFF. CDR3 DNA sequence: TGTGCCAGCAGCTTAAATCCGACTTGGAACACCGGGGAGCTGTTTTTT.

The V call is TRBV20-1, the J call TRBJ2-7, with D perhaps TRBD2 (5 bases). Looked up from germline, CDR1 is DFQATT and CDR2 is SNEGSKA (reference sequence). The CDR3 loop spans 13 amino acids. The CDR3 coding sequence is TGCAGCGGCCTTCGGGGTGCGGACTACGAGCAGTACTTC. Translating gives CSGLRGADYEQYF.

The CDR3 DNA follows: TGTGCCAGCAGTCCGCAGGGGGCGCGGATTGAAGCTTTCTTT. It encodes CASSPQGARIEAFF. This chain links TRBV6-1 with TRBJ1-1; TRBD1 matches 8 bases. Germline V gene lookup returns CDR1 MNHNS and CDR2 SASEGT. The CDR3 has 14 amino acids. V was clipped by 5 bases and J by 7 bases; unmatched bases: 9.

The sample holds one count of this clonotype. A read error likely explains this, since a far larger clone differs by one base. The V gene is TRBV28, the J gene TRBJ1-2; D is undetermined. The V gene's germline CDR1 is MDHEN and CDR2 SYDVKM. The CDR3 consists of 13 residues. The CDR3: CTSSFGRNYGYTF. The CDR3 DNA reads TGTACCAGCAGTTTCGGAAGAAACTATGGCTACACCTTC.

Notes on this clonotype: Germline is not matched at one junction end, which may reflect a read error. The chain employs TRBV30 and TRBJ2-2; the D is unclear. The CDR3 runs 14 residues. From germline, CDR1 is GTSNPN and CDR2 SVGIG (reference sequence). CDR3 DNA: TGTGCATGGAGTGTAAAAGGGATGACCGGGGAGCTGTTTTTT. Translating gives CAWSVKGMTGELFF.

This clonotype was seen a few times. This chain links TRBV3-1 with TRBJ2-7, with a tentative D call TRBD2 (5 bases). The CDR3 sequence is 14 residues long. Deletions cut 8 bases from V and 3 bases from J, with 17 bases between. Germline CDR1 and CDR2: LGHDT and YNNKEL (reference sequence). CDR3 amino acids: CASAPRAQHYEQYF. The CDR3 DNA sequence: TGTGCCAGCGCCCCGAGGGCGCAACACTACGAGCAGTACTTC.

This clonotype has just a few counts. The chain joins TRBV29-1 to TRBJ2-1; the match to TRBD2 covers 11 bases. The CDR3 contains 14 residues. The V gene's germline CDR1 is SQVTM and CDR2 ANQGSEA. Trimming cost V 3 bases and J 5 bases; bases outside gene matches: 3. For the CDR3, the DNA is TGCAGCGTTGACCGACTAGCGGGGAACAATGAGCAGTTCTTC. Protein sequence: CSVDRLAGNNEQFF.

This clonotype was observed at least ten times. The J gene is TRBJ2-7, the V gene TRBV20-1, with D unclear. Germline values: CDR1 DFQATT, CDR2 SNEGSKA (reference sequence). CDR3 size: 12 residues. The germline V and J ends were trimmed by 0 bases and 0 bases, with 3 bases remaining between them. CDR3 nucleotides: TGCAGTGCTAGAGATGCCTCCTACGAGCAGTACTTC. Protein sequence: CSARDASYEQYF.

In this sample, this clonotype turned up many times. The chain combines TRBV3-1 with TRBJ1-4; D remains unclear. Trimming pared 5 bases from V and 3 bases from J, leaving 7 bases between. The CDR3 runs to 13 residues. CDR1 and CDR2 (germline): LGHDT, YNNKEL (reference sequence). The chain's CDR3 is CASSSSPNEKLFF. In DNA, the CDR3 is TGTGCCAGCAGCTCCTCCCCTAATGAAAAACTGTTTTTT.

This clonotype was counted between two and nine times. CDR3 coding DNA: TGTGCCTGGACAGCGGGGGACACAGATACGCAGTATTTT. Translation gives CAWTAGDTDTQYF. The V and J genes are TRBV30 and TRBJ2-3; 8 positions match TRBD2. CDR3 length equals 13 residues. J lost 2 bases, V lost 4 bases, and 2 bases had no gene match. Germline V gene lookup returns CDR1 GTSNPN and CDR2 SVGIG (reference sequence).

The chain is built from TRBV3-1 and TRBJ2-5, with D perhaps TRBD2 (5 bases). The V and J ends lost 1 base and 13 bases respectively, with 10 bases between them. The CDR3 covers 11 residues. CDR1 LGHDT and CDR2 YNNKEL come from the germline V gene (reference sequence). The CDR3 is CASSQGGDSYF. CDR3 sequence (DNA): TGTGCCAGCAGCCAAGGGGGAGACTCGTACTTC.

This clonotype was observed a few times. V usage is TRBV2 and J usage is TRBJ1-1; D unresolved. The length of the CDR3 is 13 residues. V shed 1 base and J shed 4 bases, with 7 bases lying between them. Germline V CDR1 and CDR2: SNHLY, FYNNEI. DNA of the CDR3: TGTGCCAGCAGTGAAGAACGGGTCACTGAAGCTTTCTTT. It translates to CASSEERVTEAFF.

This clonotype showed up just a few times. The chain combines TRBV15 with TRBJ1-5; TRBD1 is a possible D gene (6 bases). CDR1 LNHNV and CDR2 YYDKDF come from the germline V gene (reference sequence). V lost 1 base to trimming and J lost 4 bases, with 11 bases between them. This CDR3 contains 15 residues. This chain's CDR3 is CATSRGVTGNQPQHF. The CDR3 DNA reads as TGTGCCACCAGCAGAGGGGTTACAGGGAATCAGCCCCAGCATTTT.

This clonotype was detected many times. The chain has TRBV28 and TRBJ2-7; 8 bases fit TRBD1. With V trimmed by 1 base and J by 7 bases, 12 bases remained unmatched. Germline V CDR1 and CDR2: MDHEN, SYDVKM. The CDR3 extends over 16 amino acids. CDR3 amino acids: CASSLYPGGYPREQYF. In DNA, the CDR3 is TGTGCCAGCAGTTTATACCCAGGGGGCTATCCGCGAGAGCAGTACTTC.

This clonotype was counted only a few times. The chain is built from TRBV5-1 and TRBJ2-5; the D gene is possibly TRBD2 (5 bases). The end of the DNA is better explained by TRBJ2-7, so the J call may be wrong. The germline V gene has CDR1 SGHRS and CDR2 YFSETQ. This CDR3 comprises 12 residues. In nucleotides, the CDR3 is TGCGCCAGCAGCGGAGGCGAGGACGAGCAGTACTTC. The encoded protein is CASSGGEDEQYF.